The 5 T cell receptor beta chains presented below share a single source sample, sequenced in a study of CD8 T cells in Susac syndrome (dated by TCRdb to the late 2010s). Receptor amplification or capture employed the immunoSEQ multiplex PCR assay. RNA was extracted using the RNeasy kit, and about 0.5 to 1 microgram was reverse transcribed with random hexamers. TCRdb's own reprocessing of the public reads used fastp at Q25 and MiXCR and kept productive beta chains. Rows with one shared CDR3 protein collapse into an entry with the most common genes and DNA. This sample gives approximately 230,000 distinct CDR3 sequences in total; about 94% of them show up just once. Jointly, the top ten make up around 0.072% of the sample. Source material: CD4+ T cells from PBMCs. Every receptor here comes from a human donor with multiple sclerosis.

V and J are TRBV6-2 or TRBV6-3 and TRBJ2-2; 12 bases are shared with TRBD2. V gave up 6 bases and J gave up 3 bases; unmatched junction bases: 2. The germline V gene encodes CDR1 MNHEY and CDR2 SVGEGT. The CDR3 totals 15 residues. The CDR3 loop is CASRRTSGDTGELFF. CDR3 nucleotide sequence: TGTGCCAGCAGACGGACTAGCGGGGACACCGGGGAGCTGTTTTTT.

This clonotype was recorded once. This chain connects TRBV11-2 to TRBJ1-4; possible D gene TRBD1, 6 bases. V dropped 5 bases and J dropped 5 bases, with 18 bases sitting between them. The CDR3 loop spans 16 amino acids. Germline CDR1 is SGHAT and CDR2 is FQNNGV. Here the CDR3 DNA reads TGTGCCAGCAGCCCAAAAGGGGGGCAGACGAATGAAAAACTGTTTTTT. Protein sequence: CASSPKGGQTNEKLFF.

V is TRBV12-3 or TRBV12-4 and J is TRBJ1-3; D uncertain. The germline V and J ends were trimmed by 2 bases and 0 bases, with 11 bases remaining between them. There are 16 residues in the CDR3. The chain's CDR3 is CASSLNGRSSGNTIYF. The DNA for the CDR3 is TGTGCCAGCAGTTTAAACGGGCGGAGCTCTGGAAACACCATATATTTT.

The chain uses TRBV9 and TRBJ1-1; possible D gene TRBD1, 5 bases. Germline V gives CDR1 SGDLS, CDR2 YYNGEE. Deletions cut 0 bases from V and 5 bases from J, with 8 bases between. The CDR3 contains 13 residues. CDR3 loop: CASSVAEGTEAFF. For the CDR3, the DNA is TGTGCCAGCAGCGTAGCCGAGGGGACTGAAGCTTTCTTT.

The V and J genes are TRBV15 and TRBJ1-2, with 9 bases identical to TRBD1. Looked up from germline, CDR1 is LNHNV and CDR2 is YYDKDF (reference sequence). CDR3 length: 14 residues. The J segment lost 8 bases and the V segment lost 2 bases, leaving 6 bases of the junction unmatched. This CDR3 reads CATSRLRTGDGYTF. CDR3 in DNA: TGTGCCACCAGCAGACTCCGGACAGGGGACGGCTACACCTTC.